The 6 T cell receptor beta chains given below trace back to one sample, sequenced in a study of blood T cell repertoires in COVID-19. Assay: immunoSEQ multiplex PCR; the TCRdb copy retains only in-frame clones and omits some. The sample has about 200,000 clones; roughly 88% are singletons. Specimen: PBMCs or T cells enriched from blood (not recorded which). The origin of the receptors is a man between 40 and 49 years old with acute COVID-19.

J is TRBJ1-2 and V is TRBV13; D might be TRBD1 (5 bases). CDR3 size: 12 residues. The V end was cut by 2 bases, the J end by 5 bases, with 6 bases between. Germline loops: CDR1 PRHDT, CDR2 FYEKMQ (reference sequence). This CDR3 reads CASSLPGYGYTF. The CDR3 DNA reads as TGTGCCAGCAGCTTACCAGGGTATGGCTACACCTTC.

The chain is built from TRBV28 and TRBJ1-4; unclear D gene. The CDR3 runs 16 residues. Deletions cut 4 bases from V and 4 bases from J, with 16 bases between. The V gene's germline CDR1 is MDHEN and CDR2 SYDVKM. CDR3 amino acids: CASSSLTGVINEKLFF. DNA for the CDR3: TGTGCCAGCAGTTCCCTCACCGGGGTTATTAATGAAAAACTGTTTTTT.

V usage is TRBV5-1 and J usage is TRBJ1-4, with D possibly matching TRBD1 (6 bases). V was pared by 6 bases and J by 1 base, with 13 bases between. This CDR3 spans 15 amino acids. CDR1 is SGHRS, CDR2 YFSETQ, per germline. In DNA, the CDR3 is TGCGCCAGCACCGCCCAGGGGCAAACTAATGAAAAACTGTTTTTT. This gives the protein CASTAQGQTNEKLFF.

This chain uses TRBV28 with TRBJ2-7, with 9 positions matching TRBD1. Trimming removed 2 bases from V and 7 bases from J; junction bases left unmatched: 6. In germline, CDR1 is MDHEN, CDR2 SYDVKM. The CDR3 runs 14 residues. The CDR3 DNA is TGTGCCAGCAGTTTAGGACAGGGGTTAGGAGAGCAGTACTTC. Amino acid sequence: CASSLGQGLGEQYF.

The rearrangement uses TRBV6-5 and TRBJ1-6; no clear D gene. V was pared by 8 bases and J by 7 bases, with 18 bases between. Germline V CDR1 and CDR2: MNHEY, SVGAGI. The CDR3 spans 15 residues. The CDR3 nucleotides read TGTGCCAGCCTGGAAAGGAAGACGGAGAATTCACCCCTCCACTTT. Translation: CASLERKTENSPLHF.

In this sample, this clone turned up once. The chain recombines TRBV3-1 (or the pseudogene TRBV3-2) with TRBJ2-5; 9 bases agree with TRBD2. Trimming cost V 4 bases and J 5 bases; bases outside gene matches: 11. The CDR3 consists of 16 residues. CDR1 and CDR2 from the germline V gene are LGHDT and YNNKEL (reference sequence). The chain's CDR3 is CASSLRVAGEHETQYF. The CDR3 DNA is TGTGCCAGCAGCCTCCGGGTAGCGGGAGAGCATGAGACCCAGTACTTC.